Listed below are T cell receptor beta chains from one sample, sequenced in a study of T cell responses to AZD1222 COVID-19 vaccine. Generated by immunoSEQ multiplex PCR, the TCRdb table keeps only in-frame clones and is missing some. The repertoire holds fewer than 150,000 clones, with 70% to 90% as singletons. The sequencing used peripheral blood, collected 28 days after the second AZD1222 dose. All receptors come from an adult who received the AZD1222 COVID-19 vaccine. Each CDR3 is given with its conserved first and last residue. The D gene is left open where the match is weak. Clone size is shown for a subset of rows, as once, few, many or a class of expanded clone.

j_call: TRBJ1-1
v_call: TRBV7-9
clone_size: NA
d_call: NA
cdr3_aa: CASSLGALGLDTEAFF
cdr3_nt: TGTGCCAGCAGCTTAGGGGCCTTGGGGTTGGACACTGAAGCTTTCTTT

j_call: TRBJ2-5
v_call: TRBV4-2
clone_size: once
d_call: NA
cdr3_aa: CASSQDSSLARRTQYF
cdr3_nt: TGTGCCAGCAGCCAAGATAGTTCCCTAGCGAGGCGGACCCAGTACTTC

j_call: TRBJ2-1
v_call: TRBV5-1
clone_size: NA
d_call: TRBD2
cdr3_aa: CASSKAPLAGPLYNEQFF
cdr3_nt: TGCGCCAGCAGCAAGGCCCCGCTAGCGGGGCCCCTCTACAATGAGCAGTTCTTC

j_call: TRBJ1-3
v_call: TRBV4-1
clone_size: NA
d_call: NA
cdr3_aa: CASSQEGRGAGNTIYF
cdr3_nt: TGCGCCAGCAGCCAAGAAGGCAGGGGCGCCGGAAACACCATATATTTT

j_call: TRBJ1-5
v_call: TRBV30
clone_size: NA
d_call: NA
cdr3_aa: CAWSHNDRPQHF
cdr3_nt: TGTGCCTGGAGTCACAACGATCGGCCCCAGCATTTT

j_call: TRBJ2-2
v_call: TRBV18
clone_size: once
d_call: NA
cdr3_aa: CASSPPGGRTGELFF
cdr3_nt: TGTGCCAGCTCACCACCGGGGGGCAGGACCGGGGAGCTGTTTTTT

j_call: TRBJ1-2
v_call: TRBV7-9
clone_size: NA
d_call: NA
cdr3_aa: CASSLTGSSYGYTF
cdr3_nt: TGTGCCAGCAGCTTAACAGGGTCAAGCTATGGCTACACCTTC

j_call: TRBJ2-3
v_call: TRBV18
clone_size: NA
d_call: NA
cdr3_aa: CASSPADSTDTQYF
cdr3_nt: TGTGCCAGCTCCCCCGCGGATAGCACAGATACGCAGTATTTT

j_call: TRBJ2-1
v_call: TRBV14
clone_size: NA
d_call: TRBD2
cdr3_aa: CASSKTSAYNEQFF
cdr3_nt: TGTGCCAGCAGCAAGACTAGCGCCTACAATGAGCAGTTCTTC

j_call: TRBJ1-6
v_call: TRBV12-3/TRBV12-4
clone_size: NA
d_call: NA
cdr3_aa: CASSITDNSPLHF
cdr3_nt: TGTGCCAGCAGTATCACAGATAATTCACCCCTCCACTTT

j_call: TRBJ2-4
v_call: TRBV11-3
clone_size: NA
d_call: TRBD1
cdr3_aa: CASSLGQLKNVQYF
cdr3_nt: TGTGCCAGCAGCTTGGGACAGTTGAAAAACGTTCAGTACTTC

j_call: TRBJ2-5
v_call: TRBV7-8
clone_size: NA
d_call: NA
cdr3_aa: CASSLDAASGTQYF
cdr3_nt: TGTGCCAGCAGCTTAGATGCAGCCTCGGGGACCCAGTACTTC

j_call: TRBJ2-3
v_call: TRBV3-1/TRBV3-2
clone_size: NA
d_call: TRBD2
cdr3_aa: CASSQRLAGETDTQYF
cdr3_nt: TGTGCCAGCAGCCAAAGACTAGCGGGGGAGACAGATACGCAGTATTTT

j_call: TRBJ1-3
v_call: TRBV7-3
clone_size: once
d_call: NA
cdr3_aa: CASSPGEGSGGNTIYF
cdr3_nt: TGTGCCAGCAGCCCTGGGGAGGGTTCAGGTGGAAACACCATATATTTT

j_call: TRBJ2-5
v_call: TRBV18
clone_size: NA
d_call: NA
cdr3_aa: CASSPPGGIQETQYF
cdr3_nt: TGTGCCAGCTCACCACCCGGGGGTATACAAGAGACCCAGTACTTC

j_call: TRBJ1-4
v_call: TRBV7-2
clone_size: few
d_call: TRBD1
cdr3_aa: CASSFTGVGEKLFF
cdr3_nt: TGTGCCAGCAGCTTTACAGGGGTAGGGGAAAAACTGTTTTTT

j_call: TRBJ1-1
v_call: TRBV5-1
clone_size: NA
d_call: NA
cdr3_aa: CASSSGRENTEAFF
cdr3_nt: TGCGCCAGCAGCTCTGGACGGGAGAACACTGAAGCTTTCTTT

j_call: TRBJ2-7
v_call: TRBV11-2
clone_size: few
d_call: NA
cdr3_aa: CASSSGAAYEQYF
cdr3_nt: TGTGCCAGCAGCTCCGGGGCCGCCTACGAGCAGTACTTC

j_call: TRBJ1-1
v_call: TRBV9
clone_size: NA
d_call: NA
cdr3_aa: CASSRGVNTEAFF
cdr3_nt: TGTGCCAGCAGCCGAGGAGTGAACACTGAAGCTTTCTTT

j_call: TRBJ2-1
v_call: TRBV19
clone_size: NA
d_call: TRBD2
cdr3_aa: CASSLLSGGFSNEQFF
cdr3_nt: TGTGCCAGTAGTTTACTTAGCGGGGGGTTTTCCAATGAGCAGTTCTTC

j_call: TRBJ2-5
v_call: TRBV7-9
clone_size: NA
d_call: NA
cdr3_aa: CASSLDIRVQETQYF
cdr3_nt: TGTGCCAGCAGCTTAGACATCCGGGTCCAAGAGACCCAGTACTTC

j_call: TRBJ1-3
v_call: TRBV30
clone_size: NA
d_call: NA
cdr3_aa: CAWSLTGPSGSGNTIYF
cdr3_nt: TGTGCCTGGAGTTTAACAGGGCCCAGCGGGTCTGGAAACACCATATATTTT

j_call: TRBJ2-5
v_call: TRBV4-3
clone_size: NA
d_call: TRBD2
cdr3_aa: CASSRGFGTSGGPTDFGTQYF
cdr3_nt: TGCGCCAGCAGCCGAGGATTCGGGACTAGCGGGGGCCCGACCGATTTTGGGACCCAGTACTTC

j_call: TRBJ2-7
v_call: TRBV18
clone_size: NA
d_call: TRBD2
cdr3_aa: CASSPGSGRTYEQYF
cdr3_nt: TGTGCCAGCTCACCCGGCTCCGGGAGGACCTACGAGCAGTACTTC

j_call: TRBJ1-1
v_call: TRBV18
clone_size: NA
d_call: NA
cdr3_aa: CASSPRTANTEAFF
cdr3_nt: TGTGCCAGCTCACCCCGGACGGCGAACACTGAAGCTTTCTTT

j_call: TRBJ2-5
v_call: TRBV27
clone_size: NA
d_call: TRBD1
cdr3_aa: CASSLLGGEGTQYF
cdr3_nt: TGTGCCAGCAGTTTACTAGGGGGCGAAGGGACCCAGTACTTC

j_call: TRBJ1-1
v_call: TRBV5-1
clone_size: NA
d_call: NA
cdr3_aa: CASSPRVGGSNTEAFF
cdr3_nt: TGCGCCAGCAGCCCAAGGGTCGGGGGCTCGAACACTGAAGCTTTCTTT

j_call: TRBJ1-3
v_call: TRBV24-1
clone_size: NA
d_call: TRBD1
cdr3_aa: CATSDFGQGTSGNTIYF
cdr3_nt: TGTGCCACCAGTGATTTCGGACAGGGAACCTCTGGAAACACCATATATTTT

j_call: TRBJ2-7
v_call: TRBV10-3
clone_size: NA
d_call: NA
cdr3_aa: CAISDGMRPYEQYF
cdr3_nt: TGTGCCATCAGTGACGGGATGCGTCCCTACGAGCAGTACTTC

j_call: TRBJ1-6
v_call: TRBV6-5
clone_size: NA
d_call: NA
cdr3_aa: CASIGRGYNSPLHF
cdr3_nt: TGTGCCAGCATAGGCAGGGGCTATAATTCACCCCTCCACTTT

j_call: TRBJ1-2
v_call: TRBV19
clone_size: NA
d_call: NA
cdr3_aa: CASTPGRGTYGYTF
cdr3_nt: TGTGCCAGTACCCCCGGACGAGGAACCTATGGCTACACCTTC

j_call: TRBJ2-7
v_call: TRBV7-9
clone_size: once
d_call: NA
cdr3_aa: CASSFGVSYEQYF
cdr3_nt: TGTGCCAGCAGCTTTGGGGTTTCCTACGAGCAGTACTTC

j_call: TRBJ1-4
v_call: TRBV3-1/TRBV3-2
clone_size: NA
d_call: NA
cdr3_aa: CASSQEGSEKLFF
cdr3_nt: TGTGCCAGCAGCCAAGAGGGGAGTGAAAAACTGTTTTTT

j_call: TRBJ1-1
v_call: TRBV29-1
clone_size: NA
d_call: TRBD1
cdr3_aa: CSVLRQGKNTEAFF
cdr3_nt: TGCAGCGTGCTTAGACAGGGTAAGAACACTGAAGCTTTCTTT

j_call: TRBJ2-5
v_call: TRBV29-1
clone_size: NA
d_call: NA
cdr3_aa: CSVPPSGGIQETQYF
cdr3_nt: TGCAGCGTCCCTCCATCCGGGGGAATTCAAGAGACCCAGTACTTC

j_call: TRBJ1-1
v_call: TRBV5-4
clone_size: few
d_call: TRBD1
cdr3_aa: CASSWDRNTEAFF
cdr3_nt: TGTGCCAGCAGCTGGGACAGGAACACTGAAGCTTTCTTT

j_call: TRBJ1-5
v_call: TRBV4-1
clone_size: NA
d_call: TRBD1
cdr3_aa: CASSQDRSTGGNQPQHF
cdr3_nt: TGCGCCAGCAGCCAAGATCGAAGCACAGGGGGCAATCAGCCCCAGCATTTT

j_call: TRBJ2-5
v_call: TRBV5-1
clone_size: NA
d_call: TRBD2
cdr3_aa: CASSSIPGGQETQYF
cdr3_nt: TGCGCCAGCAGCTCAATCCCGGGAGGCCAAGAGACCCAGTACTTC